At least ten counts were recorded for the clone carrying this TCR beta chain. The sample originates from a study of blood T cells in healthy people across ages. From germline, CDR1 is SQVTM and CDR2 ANQGSEA. Trimming cost V 4 bases and J 1 base, with 8 bases left between them. The CDR3 runs 12 residues. A sample-barcoded 5' primer and a J-beta primer mix were used in a second PCR of roughly 7 to 11 cycles. TCRdb processed the 5' RACE reads anew with MiXCR; each CDR3 protein has one entry. The data show about 1.7 million distinct CDR3 sequences, roughly 27% seen once. The sample taken for sequencing was blood. The source is a woman in her twenties or thirties in good health. V is TRBV29-1 and J is TRBJ2-7; a weak D match, TRBD2 (6 bases). The CDR3: CSVVAASYEQYF. CDR3 nucleotide sequence: TGCAGCGTTGTAGCGGCTTCCTACGAGCAGTACTTC.